The 17 T cell receptor beta chains below were found in one sample sequenced in a study of blood T cell repertoires in COVID-19. Data came from immunoSEQ multiplex PCR; TCRdb stores just in-frame clones and leaves some out. Here the sample spans around 280,000 clones, approximately 84% being singletons. The sequencing input was peripheral blood. The receptors were gathered from a woman aged 30 to 39 who had recovered from COVID-19.

The rearrangement uses TRBV10-3 and TRBJ2-1, with 7 bases matching TRBD2. CDR3 length equals 13 residues. Germline loops: CDR1 ENHRY, CDR2 SYGVKD. The J segment lost 0 bases and the V segment lost 8 bases, leaving 1 base of the junction unmatched. The CDR3 DNA reads as TGTGCCATCCAGCGGGACTCCTACAATGAGCAGTTCTTC. Protein sequence: CAIQRDSYNEQFF.

This chain links TRBV5-1 with TRBJ2-3, with a possible D match to TRBD2 (6 bases). CDR1 is SGHRS, CDR2 YFSETQ, per germline. Trimming stripped 0 bases from V and 7 bases from J, with 15 bases between. The CDR3 is 15 amino acids. CDR3 sequence (DNA): TGCGCCAGCAGCTTGGAATCCGGGGGTGGAAATACGCAGTATTTT. Its protein product is CASSLESGGGNTQYF.

This clone appeared a single time. The gene calls are TRBV7-6 and TRBJ1-1; the match to TRBD1 covers 7 bases. Germline V gene lookup returns CDR1 SGHVS and CDR2 FNYEAQ. The CDR3 spans 15 residues. The ends lost 4 bases at V and 4 bases at J; junction bases unmatched: 9. Here the CDR3 DNA reads TGTGCCAGCAGCTCGATAGACAGGGAGCCCACTGAAGCTTTCTTT. Amino acids: CASSSIDREPTEAFF.

The chain uses TRBV30 and TRBJ2-7, with D possibly matching TRBD1 (5 bases). Between the trimmed V and J ends, which lost 4 bases and 5 bases, there was a span of 9 bases. The CDR3 extends over 11 amino acids. In germline, CDR1 is GTSNPN, CDR2 SVGIG (reference sequence). The CDR3, as DNA: TGTGCCTGGAAGGACAAAAACGAGCAGTACTTC. Protein product: CAWKDKNEQYF.

The chain uses TRBV5-4 and TRBJ2-5; 9 positions match TRBD2. The length of the CDR3 is 14 residues. J was trimmed by 4 bases and V by 1 base; bases with no gene match: 2. Germline CDR1 SGHNT, CDR2 YYREEE (reference sequence). The CDR3 protein is CASSLKLAGETQYF. CDR3 DNA sequence: TGTGCCAGCAGCTTGAAACTAGCGGGAGAGACCCAGTACTTC.

This chain uses TRBV7-3 with TRBJ2-5; D is unclear. CDR3 size: 13 residues. V was pared by 3 bases and J by 5 bases, with 10 bases between. Germline V CDR1 and CDR2: SGHTA, FQGTGA. This chain's CDR3 is CASSFSTGETQYF. The CDR3 DNA follows: TGTGCCAGCAGCTTTTCAACCGGGGAGACCCAGTACTTC.

This chain links TRBV5-4 with TRBJ1-2; D is uncertain. The CDR3 sequence is 14 residues long. Germline CDR1 is SGHNT and CDR2 is YYREEE (reference sequence). Trimming shortened V by 6 bases and J by 5 bases, and 17 bases separated the two germline ends. The CDR3 DNA follows: TGTGCCAGCACCCTGGTTCCGGTCTCTTATGGCTACACCTTC. It translates to CASTLVPVSYGYTF.

The genes are TRBV6-2 or TRBV6-3 and TRBJ2-1, with unresolved D. The CDR3 covers 13 residues. Trimming shortened V by 2 bases and J by 7 bases, and 9 bases separated the two germline ends. Per the germline V gene, CDR1 is MNHEY and CDR2 is SVGEGT. CDR3 nucleotides: TGTGCCAGCAGTTACCTGACTGCAAATGAGCAGTTCTTC. Amino acids: CASSYLTANEQFF.

The chain joins TRBV28 to TRBJ2-3; 8 positions match TRBD1. The CDR3 is made up of 14 amino acids. Germline V lookup: CDR1 MDHEN, CDR2 SYDVKM. V shed 2 bases, J shed 6 bases, and the junction held 4 bases outside the gene matches. CDR3 sequence reads: CASSLARGQDTQYF. CDR3 bases: TGTGCCAGCAGTTTAGCCAGGGGGCAGGATACGCAGTATTTT.

This rearrangement joins TRBV29-1 to TRBJ2-3; 7 bases line up with TRBD1. V lost 2 bases to trimming and J lost 0 bases; unmatched junction nucleotides: 5. Germline V CDR1 and CDR2: SQVTM, ANQGSEA. CDR3 length equals 15 residues. The CDR3 loop is CSVERGPASTDTQYF. Here the CDR3 DNA reads TGCAGCGTTGAAAGGGGGCCGGCGAGCACAGATACGCAGTATTTT.

The CDR3 nucleotides read TGTGCCAGCAGGGGGCTCGACAGGATTGGGCCCCAGCATTTT. Protein sequence: CASRGLDRIGPQHF. This chain links TRBV6-4 with TRBJ1-5, with D perhaps TRBD1 (6 bases). Trimming cost V 6 bases and J 9 bases, with 18 bases left between them. Germline values: CDR1 MRHNA, CDR2 SNTAGT. This CDR3 contains 14 residues.

The V and J genes are TRBV7-9 and TRBJ1-1; 7 bases are a match to TRBD1. The CDR3 sequence is 13 residues long. V trimming: 1 base; J trimming: 9 bases; junction bases outside the gene matches: 5. CDR1 and CDR2 from the germline V gene are SEHNR and FQNEAQ (reference sequence). CDR3 sequence reads: CASSLVAGGQAFF. DNA of the CDR3: TGTGCCAGCAGCTTAGTTGCAGGGGGTCAAGCTTTCTTT. The variable domain in full, completed from reference TRBV7-9 and TRBJ1-1, reads DTGVSQNPRHKITKRGQNVTFRCDPISEHNRLYWYRQTLGQGPEFLTYFQNEAQLEKSRLLSDRFSAERPKGSFSTLEIQRTEQGDSAMYLCASSLVAGGQAFFGQGTRLTVV.

This clone was recorded once. This chain connects TRBV9 to TRBJ2-1; 12 nucleotides line up with TRBD2. V lost 3 bases to trimming and J lost 4 bases; unmatched junction nucleotides: 11. The CDR3 is 18 amino acids. Per the germline V gene, CDR1 is SGDLS and CDR2 is YYNGEE. The CDR3 DNA reads as TGTGCCAGCAGCGCGTCCGGGACTAGCGGGTGGAGGTACAATGAGCAGTTCTTC. It specifies CASSASGTSGWRYNEQFF.

This clone was found a few times. Distinct nucleotide sequences in the sample also encode this CDR3. The rearrangement uses TRBV9 and TRBJ2-3, with TRBD2 matching 7 bases. Unmatched junction bases numbered 2, after V lost 0 bases and J lost 1 base. The CDR3 runs to 15 residues. In germline, CDR1 is SGDLS, CDR2 YYNGEE. The CDR3 protein is CASSVGTSGTDTQYF. CDR3 bases: TGTGCCAGCAGCGTAGGAACTAGCGGCACAGATACGCAGTATTTT. Based on the CDR3 plus reference TRBV9 and TRBJ2-3, the full variable domain is DSGVTQTPKHLITATGQRVTLRCSPRSGDLSVYWYQQSLDQGLQFLIQYYNGEERAKGNILERFSAQQFPDLHSELNLSSLELGDSALYFCASSVGTSGTDTQYFGPGTRLTVL.

The chain is built from TRBV10-3 and TRBJ1-4; 8 bases are a match to TRBD1. With 2 bases clipped from V and 8 bases from J, the junction kept 7 bases outside the gene matches. Germline V lookup: CDR1 ENHRY, CDR2 SYGVKD. This CDR3 comprises 15 residues. For the CDR3, the DNA is TGTGCCATCAGTGAGACACAGGGGGGCATCGAAAAACTGTTTTTT. Translating gives CAISETQGGIEKLFF.

The chain couples TRBV6-5 to TRBJ1-1, with D hard to call. This CDR3 is 14 amino acids long. Trimming took off 4 bases at V and 2 bases at J, with 11 bases between the two ends. Germline CDR1 is MNHEY and CDR2 is SVGAGI. The CDR3 reads CASSFQEENTEAFF. CDR3 sequence (DNA): TGTGCCAGCAGTTTTCAGGAGGAAAACACTGAAGCTTTCTTT.

V and J are TRBV5-1 and TRBJ2-1; unclear D gene. CDR3 length equals 15 residues. The ends were cut back, 0 bases at V and 6 bases at J, with 13 bases in the middle. CDR1 SGHRS and CDR2 YFSETQ come from the germline V gene. CDR3 sequence reads: CASSLDTGTTNEQFF. For the CDR3, the DNA is TGCGCCAGCAGCTTGGATACGGGTACTACCAATGAGCAGTTCTTC.